The 16 T cell receptor beta chains below were found in one sample sequenced in a study of Graves' ophthalmopathy and Graves' hyperthyroidism (dated by TCRdb to 2017 to 2018). The run used an Illumina HiSeq 2000. TCR beta CDR3 regions were amplified from RNA transcripts for repertoire sequencing. HTBI primers and the Qiagen OneStep RT-PCR kit were used in a first-round RT-PCR, which was followed by a second-round multiplex PCR, size selection and purification. TCRdb ran its own pipeline on the public reads, namely fastp trimming at Q25 and MiXCR clone calling, and kept in-frame beta chains. Rows with a matching CDR3 protein are joined into one entry that keeps the most common DNA and genes. Across this sample there are over 150,000 distinct CDR3 sequences, with 30% to 45% seen only once. The top ten hold about 6% of the sample. Sequencing was done on a sample of peripheral blood. All receptors come from a woman aged 40 to 50 with Graves' ophthalmopathy. Donor details come from another sample of the same person, matched by shared clones.

The chain joins TRBV27 to TRBJ1-6; D is unresolved. V was cut by 6 bases and J by 6 bases, with 12 bases left in between. This CDR3 contains 14 residues. Germline V lookup: CDR1 MNHEY, CDR2 SMNVEV (reference sequence). CDR3 nucleotide sequence: TGTGCCAGCAGAGGTGAAGGTCGTAATTCACCCCTCCACTTT. Translation gives CASRGEGRNSPLHF.

V is TRBV6-1 and J is TRBJ1-5, with D possibly being TRBD1 (5 bases). The CDR3 is 17 residues long. Germline assignment: CDR1 MNHNS and CDR2 SASEGT. Deletions cut 5 bases from V and 5 bases from J, with 22 bases between. CDR3: CASSQTTLSRVDQPQHF. The CDR3 nucleotides are TGTGCCAGCAGTCAAACAACCCTCTCCAGGGTGGATCAGCCCCAGCATTTT.

This CDR3 is CAAQGYTIYF. The CDR3 bases are TGTGCGGCGCAGGGGTACACCATATATTTT. V is TRBV10-3 and J is TRBJ1-3; tentative D call: TRBD1 (6 bases). The CDR3 covers 10 residues. The germline CDR1 and CDR2 sequences are ENHRY and SYGVKD.

The chain carries TRBV6-1 and TRBJ2-5; D unresolved. Between the trimmed V and J ends, which lost 0 bases and 9 bases, there was a span of 14 bases. This CDR3 contains 14 residues. CDR1 is MNHNS and CDR2 is SASEGT in the germline V gene. The CDR3 loop is CASSEALTDLPQYF. CDR3 DNA sequence: TGTGCCAGCAGTGAAGCTTTGACCGATCTGCCCCAGTACTTC.

This clonotype was found many times. The V gene is TRBV6-5, the J gene TRBJ2-5, with TRBD2 identical over 7 bases. Germline V gene data show CDR1 as MNHEY and CDR2 as SVGAGI. The CDR3 sequence is 15 residues long. V trimming: 4 bases; J trimming: 4 bases; junction bases outside the gene matches: 9. DNA for the CDR3: TGTGCCAGCAGTTCACCGGGACTAAGGCGAGAGACCCAGTACTTC. Translated: CASSSPGLRRETQYF.

This clonotype was observed many times. The chain links TRBV7-6 to TRBJ2-7; D remains ambiguous. V gave up 2 bases and J gave up 6 bases, with 11 bases separating them. The V gene's germline CDR1 is SGHVS and CDR2 FNYEAQ. There are 13 residues in the CDR3. CDR3: CASSLQWQSEQYF. For the CDR3, the DNA is TGTGCCAGCAGCTTACAATGGCAGAGCGAGCAGTACTTC.

The chain employs TRBV28 and TRBJ2-5; TRBD1 matches 11 bases. Germline trimming cut 7 bases from V and 1 base from J; bases unmatched to any gene: 5. Germline loops: CDR1 MDHEN, CDR2 SYDVKM. CDR3 length: 15 residues. The CDR3 nucleotides are TGTGCCAGCACCCTCGGGACAGGGGGCCAAGAGACCCAGTACTTC. It encodes CASTLGTGGQETQYF.

Only a few counts were recorded for this clonotype. The chain carries TRBV19 and TRBJ2-5, with a weak D call TRBD2 (6 bases). Trimming removed 6 bases at V and 6 bases at J, with 14 bases between. Germline loops: CDR1 LNHDA, CDR2 SQIVND (reference sequence). The length of the CDR3 is 13 residues. This CDR3 is CASSPGLSKTQYF. DNA of the CDR3: TGTGCCAGTAGCCCGGGACTTTCCAAGACCCAGTACTTC.

The table lists this clonotype with a few counts. A much more abundant neighbour one base away suggests this may be a read error. The chain couples TRBV12-3 or TRBV12-4 to TRBJ1-6, with D maybe TRBD1 (6 bases). The CDR3 is 13 residues long. Between the trimmed V and J ends, which lost 6 bases and 7 bases, there was a span of 10 bases. In nucleotides, the CDR3 is TGTGCCAGCAGATGCCAGGGGAATTCACCCCTCCACTTT. Translating gives CASRCQGNSPLHF.

Ten or more counts support this clonotype. The chain's CDR3 is CASSRGQGGFAGANVLTF. CDR3 DNA: TGTGCCAGCAGCCGGGGACAGGGGGGGTTCGCTGGGGCCAACGTCCTGACTTTC. The chain uses TRBV4-2 and TRBJ2-6; 11 nucleotides match TRBD1. The CDR3 loop spans 18 amino acids. V trimming: 4 bases; J trimming: 2 bases; junction bases outside the gene matches: 7. Germline-derived CDR1 and CDR2 are LGHNA and YNFKEQ.

The sample holds many counts of this clonotype. The chain is built from TRBV12-3 or TRBV12-4 and TRBJ1-1, with 12 nucleotides matching TRBD1. The CDR3 totals 16 residues. V lost 5 bases and J lost 4; bases outside the gene matches: 8. The CDR3 spells CASSLGTGGARTEAFF. The CDR3 DNA sequence: TGTGCCAGCAGTCTCGGGACAGGGGGCGCGCGCACTGAAGCTTTCTTT.

This clonotype has a count of ten or more. The chain combines TRBV28 with TRBJ2-7, with D unclear. There are 15 residues in the CDR3. V lost 0 bases and J lost 2, with 11 bases in between. Per germline, CDR1 MDHEN and CDR2 SYDVKM. The CDR3 protein is CASSLWAPVPYEQYF. Here the CDR3 DNA reads TGTGCCAGCAGTTTATGGGCACCCGTGCCCTACGAGCAGTACTTC.

The V and J genes are TRBV24-1 and TRBJ1-2; D perhaps matches TRBD1 (6 bases). The CDR3 sequence is 15 residues long. V was cut by 6 bases and J by 2 bases, with 15 bases left in between. The germline V gene has CDR1 KGHDR and CDR2 SFDVKD. CDR3 bases: TGTGCCACCAGTCCCAGGGGAACACGAAACTATGGCTACACCTTC. As protein: CATSPRGTRNYGYTF.

This clonotype was seen ten or more times. The V call is TRBV4-3, the J call TRBJ2-2; no firm D call. The CDR3 is made up of 13 amino acids. The V and J ends lost 5 bases and 7 bases respectively, with 11 bases between them. Germline-derived CDR1 and CDR2 are LGHNA and YSLEER. The CDR3 nucleotides read TGCGCCAGCAGCTCAACCCCCGGCGGGGAGCTGTTTTTT. This gives the protein CASSSTPGGELFF.

The rearrangement joins TRBV28 to TRBJ1-5, with no clear D. This CDR3 region has 17 residues. Germline CDR1 is MDHEN and CDR2 is SYDVKM. The V end was cut by 3 bases, the J end by 2 bases, with 17 bases between. The CDR3 loop is CASSLQQGIVGNQPQHF. CDR3 in DNA: TGTGCCAGCAGTTTGCAACAAGGGATCGTTGGCAATCAGCCCCAGCATTTT.

There are a few counts of this clonotype. V gene TRBV28 combines with J gene TRBJ1-1; D is unclear. Trimming shortened V by 1 base and J by 4 bases, and 4 bases separated the two germline ends. This CDR3 spans 12 amino acids. Germline lookup yields CDR1 MDHEN and CDR2 SYDVKM. CDR3 amino acids: CASSLYSTEAFF. The CDR3 DNA sequence: TGTGCCAGCAGTTTATATAGCACTGAAGCTTTCTTT. The whole variable domain, filled in from reference TRBV28 and TRBJ1-1, reads DVKVTQSSRYLVKRTGEKVFLECVQDMDHENMFWYRQDPGLGLRLIYFSYDVKMKEKGDIPEGYSVSREKKERFSLILESASTNQTSMYLCASSLYSTEAFFGQGTRLTVV.